This T cell receptor beta chain comes out of a study of T cells in Graves' hyperthyroidism and ophthalmopathy. The ends lost 4 bases at V and 4 bases at J; junction bases unmatched: 9. Germline V CDR1 and CDR2: SQVTM, ANQGSEA. The CDR3 contains 15 residues. This clonotype showed up many times. The TCR beta CDR3 regions underwent amplification using RNA transcripts as the source. TCR CDR3 underwent first-round RT-PCR with the HTBI primer set. A single record per CDR3 protein comes from TCRdb applying MiXCR to the multiplex PCR reads. This sample carries 450,000 to 700,000 distinct CDR3 sequences, more than 45% of them seen once, and the ten largest clones take more than 7%.

This TCR was recovered from a woman under 30 with Graves' hyperthyroidism. The chain carries TRBV29-1 and TRBJ2-5; 10 bases align to TRBD2. The source material was peripheral blood or thyroid tissue (not recorded which). The CDR3 DNA reads TGCAGCGTTGTTCTAGCGGGAGTTACTCGAGAGACCCAGTACTTC. It codes for CSVVLAGVTRETQYF.